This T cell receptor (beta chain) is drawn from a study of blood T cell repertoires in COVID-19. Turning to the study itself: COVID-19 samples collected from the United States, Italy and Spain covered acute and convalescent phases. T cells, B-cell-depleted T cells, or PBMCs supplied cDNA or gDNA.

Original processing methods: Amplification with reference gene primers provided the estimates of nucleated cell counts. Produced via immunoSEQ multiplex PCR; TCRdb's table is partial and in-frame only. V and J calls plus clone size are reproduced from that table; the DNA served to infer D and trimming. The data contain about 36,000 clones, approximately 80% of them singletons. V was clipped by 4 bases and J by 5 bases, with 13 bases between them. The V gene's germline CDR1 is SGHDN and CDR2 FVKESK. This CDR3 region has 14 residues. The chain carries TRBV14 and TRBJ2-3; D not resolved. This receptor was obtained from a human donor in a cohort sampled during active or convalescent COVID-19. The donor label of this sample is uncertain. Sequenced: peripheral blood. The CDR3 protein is CASSPSSSRDTQYF. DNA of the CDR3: TGTGCCAGCAGCCCCTCGAGTAGTAGAGATACGCAGTATTTT.